The entry below describes one T cell receptor beta chain. The antigen remains unidentified. The junction shows a germline mismatch at one end, possibly a read error. With 60 Vbeta and 13 Jbeta primers, the PCR was carried out. The protocol was immunoSEQ multiplex PCR, while the TCRdb copy is restricted to in-frame clones and leaves out a portion. The sample has about 110,000 clones, 73% seen once; the top ten hold under 10%. The sample originates from a study of cytomegalovirus exposure and HLA in healthy donors. General study points: A likely sequencing artifact accounted for one observed cluster of highly shared sequence variants. In a later analysis, the majority of CMV-associated beta chains seemingly showed HLA restriction. About 87% or about 30% of the time was how often most TCR beta V segments were productive, according to an earlier analysis.

Sequencing was performed on PBMCs. This sequence was found in a man in his forties in good health and CMV-seronegative.

This CDR3 reads CSSSLGLGGEAYNEQFF. CDR3 in DNA: TGTTCCAGCAGCTTAGGACTGGGGGGAGAGGCTTACAATGAGCAGTTCTTC. The chain has TRBV7-9 and TRBJ2-1, with D possibly matching TRBD2 (6 bases). Germline values: CDR1 SEHNR, CDR2 FQNEAQ (reference sequence). The CDR3 sequence is 17 residues long. Complete variable domain (other parts from reference TRBV7-9 and TRBJ2-1): DTGVSQNPRHKITKRGQNVTFRCDPISEHNRLYWYRQTLGQGPEFLTYFQNEAQLEKSRLLSDRFSAERPKGSFSTLEIQRTEQGDSAMYLCSSSLGLGGEAYNEQFFGPGTRLTVL.